Below, 15 T cell receptor beta chains from the same sample are listed, as sequenced in a study of cytomegalovirus exposure and HLA in healthy donors. Assay: immunoSEQ multiplex PCR; the TCRdb copy retains only in-frame clones and omits some. The sample yields about 55,000 clones, about nine tenths seen once. The sequenced sample was PBMCs. Source of these receptors: a man aged 18 to 29 in good health and CMV-seronegative.

The V call is TRBV9, the J call TRBJ2-2, with TRBD1 matching over 8 bases. The CDR3 has 16 amino acids. Germline lookup yields CDR1 SGDLS and CDR2 YYNGEE. With V trimmed by 0 bases and J by 6 bases, 7 bases remained unmatched. CDR3: CASSVGSQGGAGELFF. CDR3 sequence (DNA): TGTGCCAGCAGCGTAGGGTCACAGGGGGGAGCCGGGGAGCTGTTTTTT.

This clone was picked up one time. This rearrangement joins TRBV11-1 to TRBJ2-1; 7 bases match TRBD2. V was pared by 0 bases and J by 9 bases, with 5 bases of the junction left unmatched. Germline-derived CDR1 and CDR2 are SGHAT and FQDESV (reference sequence). There are 14 residues in the CDR3. CDR3 nucleotides: TGTGCCAGCAGCTTAGCGGGAGGGCCCTTTGAGCAGTTCTTC. Translation gives CASSLAGGPFEQFF.

This chain uses TRBV9 with TRBJ1-2; the match to TRBD1 covers 9 bases. CDR3 length equals 14 residues. The germline gives CDR1 SGDLS, CDR2 YYNGEE. Trimming removed 4 bases from V and 4 bases from J; junction bases left unmatched: 5. DNA for the CDR3: TGTGCCAGCAGCTCGGGACAGGGAAGCTATGGCTACACCTTC. It encodes CASSSGQGSYGYTF.

V gene TRBV2 combines with J gene TRBJ2-1, with D possibly matching TRBD2 (5 bases). Germline V CDR1 and CDR2: SNHLY, FYNNEI. The CDR3 covers 15 residues. V gave up 2 bases and J gave up 4 bases, with 12 bases separating them. The CDR3 nucleotides are TGTGCCAGCAGTGAACCACTAGGCGGGTACAATGAGCAGTTCTTC. Its protein is CASSEPLGGYNEQFF.

In this sample, this clone turned up once. J is TRBJ2-5 and V is TRBV4-1, with D maybe TRBD2 (6 bases). Germline V gives CDR1 MGHRA, CDR2 YSYEKL. The V end lost 0 bases, the J end lost 1 base, and 9 bases lay between the germline ends. The CDR3 is 15 amino acids. For the CDR3, the DNA is TGCGCCAGCAGCCAAGAAGTAGCGGTCCAAGAGACCCAGTACTTC. This sequence encodes CASSQEVAVQETQYF.

The V call is TRBV2, the J call TRBJ2-2; TRBD1 might be the D (5 bases). The CDR3 length is 14 residues. In germline, CDR1 is SNHLY, CDR2 FYNNEI. V lost 2 bases, J lost 3 bases, and 7 bases lay in between. CDR3 protein: CASSERGYTGELFF. Here the CDR3 DNA reads TGTGCCAGCAGTGAAAGGGGTTACACCGGGGAGCTGTTTTTT.

The V call is TRBV7-9, the J call TRBJ1-1, with D uncertain. The CDR3 covers 13 residues. Germline CDR1 and CDR2: SEHNR and FQNEAQ (reference sequence). The ends were cut back, 6 bases at V and 6 bases at J, with 14 bases in the middle. CDR3 amino acids: CASSTREGPEAFF. The CDR3 region has the DNA TGTGCCAGCAGTACGCGAGAGGGCCCTGAAGCTTTCTTT.

Sample share makes this clone medium-sized (0.01 to 0.1%). The same CDR3 is also encoded by other DNA sequences in this sample. The V and J genes are TRBV5-1 and TRBJ1-5, with 7 bases that match TRBD1. This CDR3 has 15 residues. The trim removed 0 bases at V and 5 bases at J, leaving 5 bases unmatched. Germline V gene lookup returns CDR1 SGHRS and CDR2 YFSETQ. CDR3 sequence: CASSLEGAGYQPQHF. DNA of the CDR3: TGCGCCAGCAGCTTGGAGGGGGCGGGGTATCAGCCCCAGCATTTT. Full variable domain (missing parts from reference TRBV5-1 and TRBJ1-5): KAGVTQTPRYLIKTRGQQVTLSCSPISGHRSVSWYQQTPGQGLQFLFEYFSETQRNKGNFPGRFSGRQFSNSRSEMNVSTLELGDSALYLCASSLEGAGYQPQHFGDGTRLSIL.

This chain uses TRBV7-9 with TRBJ2-1; 8 positions match TRBD2. The CDR3 has 19 amino acids. Unmatched junction bases numbered 15, after V lost 5 bases and J lost 0 bases. In germline, CDR1 is SEHNR, CDR2 FQNEAQ (reference sequence). The CDR3 DNA follows: TGTGCCAGCAGCCTCCCCACTAGCGGACCAGTGAGCTCCTACAATGAGCAGTTCTTC. Translating gives CASSLPTSGPVSSYNEQFF.

The V gene is TRBV19, the J gene TRBJ2-3; TRBD1 aligns across 7 bases. J was trimmed by 4 bases and V by 1 base; bases with no gene match: 2. Germline CDR1 is LNHDA and CDR2 is SQIVND (reference sequence). This CDR3 has 14 residues. The CDR3 DNA sequence: TGTGCCAGTAGTATAGCCACAGGGGCAGATACGCAGTATTTT. Encoded protein: CASSIATGADTQYF.

The CDR3 bases are TGTGCCAGCAGTTTAGGAGGGAGAGGGGTCACTGAAGCTTTCTTT. Protein: CASSLGGRGVTEAFF. The rearrangement joins TRBV28 to TRBJ1-1; D perhaps matches TRBD1 (5 bases). This CDR3 contains 15 residues. Germline V gene data show CDR1 as MDHEN and CDR2 as SYDVKM. V gave up 2 bases and J gave up 4 bases, with 14 bases separating them. Based on the CDR3 plus reference TRBV28 and TRBJ1-1, the full variable domain is DVKVTQSSRYLVKRTGEKVFLECVQDMDHENMFWYRQDPGLGLRLIYFSYDVKMKEKGDIPEGYSVSREKKERFSLILESASTNQTSMYLCASSLGGRGVTEAFFGQGTRLTVV.

The chain has TRBV6-5 and TRBJ2-5, with a tentative D call TRBD1 (6 bases). CDR1 MNHEY and CDR2 SVGAGI come from the germline V gene. V shed 6 bases and J shed 1 base, with 15 bases lying between them. CDR3 size: 15 residues. CDR3: CASSPPGTPQETQYF. In DNA, the CDR3 is TGTGCCAGCAGCCCTCCCGGGACACCCCAAGAGACCCAGTACTTC.

This chain connects TRBV5-6 to TRBJ2-1, with D hard to call. Per germline, CDR1 SGHDT and CDR2 YYEEEE. V shed 2 bases and J shed 0 bases, with 6 bases lying between them. This CDR3 is built from 14 residues. CDR3 sequence: CASSFMSSYNEQFF. The CDR3 region has the DNA TGTGCCAGCAGCTTTATGAGCTCCTACAATGAGCAGTTCTTC.

The chain joins TRBV28 to TRBJ2-7, with TRBD2 matching 10 bases. V was pared by 8 bases and J by 4 bases, with 14 bases of the junction left unmatched. CDR3 length: 16 residues. Germline V lookup: CDR1 MDHEN, CDR2 SYDVKM. CDR3 sequence (DNA): TGTGCCAGCGATCGGGGGACTAGCGCAACTTATTACGAGCAGTACTTC. This translates into CASDRGTSATYYEQYF.

The chain combines TRBV29-1 with TRBJ2-7; 9 bases agree with TRBD2. The trim removed 6 bases at V and 4 bases at J, leaving 13 bases unmatched. The CDR3 runs 15 residues. Germline CDR1 is SQVTM and CDR2 is ANQGSEA. Written as DNA, the CDR3 is TGCAGCGTAGCAGATAGCGGGAGTTATCGGTACGAGCAGTACTTC. This sequence encodes CSVADSGSYRYEQYF.